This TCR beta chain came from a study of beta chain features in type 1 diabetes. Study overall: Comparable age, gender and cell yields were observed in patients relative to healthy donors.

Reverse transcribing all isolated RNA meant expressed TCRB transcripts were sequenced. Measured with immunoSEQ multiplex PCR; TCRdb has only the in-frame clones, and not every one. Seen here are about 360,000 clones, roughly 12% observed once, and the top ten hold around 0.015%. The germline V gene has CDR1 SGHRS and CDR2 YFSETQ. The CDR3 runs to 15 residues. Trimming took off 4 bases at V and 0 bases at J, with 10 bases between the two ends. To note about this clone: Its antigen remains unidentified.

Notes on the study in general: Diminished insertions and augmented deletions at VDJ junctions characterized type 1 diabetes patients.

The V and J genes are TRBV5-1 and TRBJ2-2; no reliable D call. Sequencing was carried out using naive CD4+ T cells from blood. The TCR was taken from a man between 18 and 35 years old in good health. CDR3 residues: CASSTIGANTGELFF. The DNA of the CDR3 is TGCGCCAGCAGCACAATCGGAGCGAACACCGGGGAGCTGTTTTTT.